This TCR beta chain was identified during a study of PD-L1 blockade in urothelial cancer (dated by TCRdb to 2015 to 2018). About the investigation overall: Every patient began therapy in 2014 and was given atezolizumab 1,200 mg intravenously every 3 weeks. About 90% of the roughly 29 patients were identified as males with urothelial cancer of bladder origin, and a prior smoking history was reported by 18 of 29 patients. Patients had an ECOG performance status of 0 or 1 and had received between 0 and 3 prior chemotherapy regimens. Blood samples were analyzed at 3 weeks after treatment start (second dose) and at 6 weeks after treatment start. A median of about 150,000 T cells and tens of thousands of unique TCRs was obtained from blood samples, and a median clonality of around 0.08 was observed. The study was an exploratory multi-omic analysis of somatic, immune and clinical correlates of response to PD-L1 blockade with atezolizumab in urothelial cancer. TCR sequencing covered pretreatment tumor samples and matched, serially collected peripheral blood taken before and after atezolizumab treatment. Durable clinical benefit was defined as a progression-free survival longer than 6 months, and TCR features were additionally tested against progression-free survival and overall survival. In the same patients, whole exome sequencing and RNA sequencing of pretreatment tumors were performed in addition to TCR sequencing. Fewer than ten patients reached durable clinical benefit, while fewer than 25 patients did not. Pretreatment blood TCR-seq was available for around 29 patients, at least one posttreatment blood collection was obtained for about 24 patients, and tumor TCR-seq was available for about 24 patients.

A cohort of more than 25 patients with locally advanced or metastatic urothelial carcinoma, treated at Memorial Sloan Kettering on a trial protocol, was included. Peripheral blood mononuclear cells were collected pretreatment and during treatment, with between 1 and 8 total time points obtained per patient. The Qiagen DNeasy Blood extraction kit was used to purify genomic DNA from total PBMCs and from tumor samples. PBMCs were collected pretreatment and during treatment, and were isolated and stored as previously described. Synthetic TCR analog templates were spiked into each PCR so that absolute template abundance could be estimated from read counts. TCRbeta CDR3 regions were amplified from genomic DNA with bias-controlled V and J gene primers using the immunoSEQ assay. Rearranged TCRbeta segments were sequenced at approximately 20X coverage. The study's processing was this. Sequencing errors were corrected by clustering and CDR3s were annotated against IMGT to assign V, D and J genes. Downstream analyses used only productive TCRbeta rearrangements and left out out-of-frame or stop-codon sequences. To compute clonality, Shannon entropy was normalized by the log of the number of unique productive sequences and then subtracted from one. Clones differing between time points or between blood and tumor were identified by Fisher's exact test with Benjamini-Hochberg correction at adjusted p below 0.01. TCRdb obtained this table from immuneACCESS and retained in-frame rearrangements with V and J assigned. These tables miss some clones; where compared with another copy, unresolved V genes account for less than half of the shortfall, and the remainder is unexplained. V and J calls and clone size are copied from that table; D and trimming were computed from the DNA. Counted in this sample were 35,000 or so clones; around four fifths of them appeared once. About a sixth of the sample belongs to the ten largest clones.

V ends up 10 bases short and J 2 bases short, with an unmatched junction base count of 7. The CDR3 starts with the cysteine, ends with the phenylalanine, and has 14 residues. The only DNA kept is the CDR3, 42 bases in frame from the first base. The germline V gene (reference sequence) specifies LNHDA as CDR1 and SQIVND as CDR2. With regard to this clone: Its antigen remains undetermined. Within one base of it there is no much larger clone, and no base qualities were kept.

Results and caveats for the whole study, not just this receptor: Patients with durable benefit showed greater expansion of tumor-associated TCR clones in peripheral blood 3 weeks after starting treatment (n ≈ 20, p = 0.022). Because of the small sample size (n ≈ 30) and the many exploratory analyses performed, the results are intended to be regarded as hypothesis-generating. Improved progression-free and overall survival was found to be associated with pretreatment peripheral blood TCR clonality below the median.

This material consisted of PBMCs, taken around atezolizumab (anti-PD-L1) treatment. The TCR originated in a man aged 60-69 years with urothelial cancer. The receptor chain draws on TRBV19 and TRBJ2-1; 8 nucleotides in the junction match TRBD1. In nucleotide form, the sequence is TGTGCCACTTCCAGGGGGCAAACCTACAATGAGCAGTTCTTC. This yields the protein CATSRGQTYNEQFF.